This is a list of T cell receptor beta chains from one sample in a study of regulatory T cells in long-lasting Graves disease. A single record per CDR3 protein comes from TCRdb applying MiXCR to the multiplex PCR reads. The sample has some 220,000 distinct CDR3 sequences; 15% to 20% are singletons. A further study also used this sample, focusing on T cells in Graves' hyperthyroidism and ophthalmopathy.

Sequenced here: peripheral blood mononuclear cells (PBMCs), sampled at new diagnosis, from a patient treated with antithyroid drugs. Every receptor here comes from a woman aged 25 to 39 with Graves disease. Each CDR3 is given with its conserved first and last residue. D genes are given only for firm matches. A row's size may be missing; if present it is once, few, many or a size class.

TGCAGTGCTAGCCCGGTTCCCCAGAGTATTTCCCAAGAGACCCAGTACTTC | CSASPVPQSISQETQYF | - | TRBJ2-5 | TRBV20-1 | many
TGTGCCAGCAGCTACGGGACAACCTCTGGAAACACCATATATTTT | CASSYGTTSGNTIYF | - | TRBJ1-3 | TRBV7-9 | many
TGTGCCAGCAGTCCCACCGGGCCTTCGGGGTTCCACTTT | CASSPTGPSGFHF | - | TRBJ1-6 | TRBV27 | many
TGTGCCTGGAGTTTCCGGGACTACCGGAGCTCCTACAATGAGCAGTTCTTC | CAWSFRDYRSSYNEQFF | TRBD2 | TRBJ2-1 | TRBV30 | many
TGTGCCAGCAGCCCGTTTTTCGGGACTTCAATGTTTGATGGCTACACCTTC | CASSPFFGTSMFDGYTF | - | TRBJ1-2 | TRBV6-2/TRBV6-3 | few
TGTGCCAGCACCCAGGGAGGACAGGGGATTGATGGCTACACCTTC | CASTQGGQGIDGYTF | TRBD1 | TRBJ1-2 | TRBV6-1 | many
TGTGCCAGCAGTGAAGAGGGGCAGATCCACACCGGGGAGCTGTTTTTT | CASSEEGQIHTGELFF | - | TRBJ2-2 | TRBV2 | many
TGTGCCAGCAGCTTAGCAGGGGGGCCGACCTACGAGCAGTACTTC | CASSLAGGPTYEQYF | - | TRBJ2-7 | TRBV7-9 | many
TGCAGTGCTAGAGGGGGAGGAGAGACCCAGTACTTC | CSARGGGETQYF | - | TRBJ2-5 | TRBV20-1 | many
TGTGCCAGTAGTTCCAGGGGGCTTGGGGCCAACGTCCTGACTTTC | CASSSRGLGANVLTF | TRBD1 | TRBJ2-6 | TRBV19 | many
TGTGCCAGCAGCGTAGCGGGTGACTACAATGAGCAGTTCTTC | CASSVAGDYNEQFF | - | TRBJ2-1 | TRBV9 | -
TGTGCCAGCAGTTCCAGGACAGGGGGCGCCCCCCGAGCTTTCTTT | CASSSRTGGAPRAFF | TRBD1 | TRBJ1-1 | TRBV6-2/TRBV6-3 | many
TGTGCCAGCAGTCCAGCGGGAGGGCCCGGGAGTGGGCAGTTCTTC | CASSPAGGPGSGQFF | TRBD2 | TRBJ2-1 | TRBV5-6 | few
TGTGCCAGCAGTTCCATCCTGAGAGGGGCTAGTCAGCCCCAGCATTTT | CASSSILRGASQPQHF | - | TRBJ1-5 | TRBV6-9 | -
TGTGCCAGCTCACCACCGCAGGGTAGGAACGATGAGCAGTTCTTC | CASSPPQGRNDEQFF | - | TRBJ2-1 | TRBV18 | many
TGTGCCAGCAGAGACAGGGGGCACAATGGCTACACCTTC | CASRDRGHNGYTF | TRBD1 | TRBJ1-2 | TRBV2 | many
TGTGCCAGCAGCCTAAGAAGCGGGAGGGCCTACGAGCAGTACTTC | CASSLRSGRAYEQYF | TRBD2 | TRBJ2-7 | TRBV28 | -
TGCAGTGCGCTGCAAACCCTCGGGGACGAGCAGTACTTC | CSALQTLGDEQYF | - | TRBJ2-7 | TRBV20-1 | -
TGTGCCAGCAGTGAAGCGATGGGAGGATATGGCTACACCTTC | CASSEAMGGYGYTF | - | TRBJ1-2 | TRBV6-1 | many
TGTGCCAGCAGCCCTTCTACTGGGGGCCCTGGTGGTGGCTACACCTTC | CASSPSTGGPGGGYTF | - | TRBJ1-2 | TRBV7-8 | -
TGTGCCAGCAGTTCAACCGGGACAGGGGGCTACGAGCAGTACTTC | CASSSTGTGGYEQYF | TRBD1 | TRBJ2-7 | TRBV2 | once
TGTGCCAGCAAAGAGGGAGGCTCTGGAAACACCATATATTTT | CASKEGGSGNTIYF | - | TRBJ1-3 | TRBV7-2 | many
TGTGCCAGCAGCTTTCGCCGGGGGACAGGGCAGAAAAACGAGCAGTACTTC | CASSFRRGTGQKNEQYF | TRBD1 | TRBJ2-7 | TRBV3-1 | few
TGTGCCAGCAGTTTCCAGGTGTTGTATGGCTACACCTTC | CASSFQVLYGYTF | - | TRBJ1-2 | TRBV28 | many
TGTGCCAGTCGGACAGGCCTAAGCTCTGGGGCCAACGTCCTGACTTTC | CASRTGLSSGANVLTF | TRBD1 | TRBJ2-6 | TRBV19 | many
TGCGCCAGCAGCTTGCCCAGCGGGCAACTTACAGATACGCAGTATTTT | CASSLPSGQLTDTQYF | - | TRBJ2-3 | TRBV5-1 | -
TGTGCCAGTTTCTCCATGAACACTGAAGCTTTCTTT | CASFSMNTEAFF | - | TRBJ1-1 | TRBV28 | many
TGTGCCAGCAGCGCCGGGGGACTCCAAGAGACCCAGTACTTC | CASSAGGLQETQYF | - | TRBJ2-5 | TRBV9 | many
TGTGCCCAATCCCGGCAGGGTGTTACTGAAGCTTTCTTT | CAQSRQGVTEAFF | - | TRBJ1-1 | TRBV30 | many
TGTGCCAGCTCAGGGCAGGAGGGGACTGAAGCTTTCTTT | CASSGQEGTEAFF | - | TRBJ1-1 | TRBV18 | many
TGTGCCACCGGACTAGCGGGGGCCACGAACACCGGGGAGCTGTTTTTT | CATGLAGATNTGELFF | TRBD2 | TRBJ2-2 | TRBV27 | many
TGTGCCAGCAGCCATTTAGGGGAGCAACAGTACTTC | CASSHLGEQQYF | - | TRBJ2-7 | TRBV3-1 | many
TGCAGTGCTAGAGGACTAAATCAAGAGACCCAGTACTTC | CSARGLNQETQYF | - | TRBJ2-5 | TRBV20-1 | many
TGCGCCAGCAGCTTGACGGGGTTACATGAAAAACTGTTTTTT | CASSLTGLHEKLFF | - | TRBJ1-4 | TRBV5-1 | many
TGTGCCAGCAGTCCCCGGGACAGCTCGAATTCACCCCTCCACTTT | CASSPRDSSNSPLHF | TRBD1 | TRBJ1-6 | TRBV28 | many
TGTGCCAGCAACCGACAGGGGAGAGGTGAGCAGTTCTTC | CASNRQGRGEQFF | TRBD1 | TRBJ2-1 | TRBV7-2 | many
TGTGCCAGCAGCTTAGATCGGCAGGGGGGGGATGGCTACACCTTC | CASSLDRQGGDGYTF | TRBD1 | TRBJ1-2 | TRBV11-2 | -
TGTGCCAGCACCCCTTCGGTCTCGAACACTGAAGCTTTCTTT | CASTPSVSNTEAFF | - | TRBJ1-1 | TRBV28 | few
TGCGCCAGCAGCCTACCTCGACAGGGCCTCAATGAGCAGTTCTTC | CASSLPRQGLNEQFF | TRBD1 | TRBJ2-1 | TRBV5-1 | many
TGTGCCAGCAGGGTGGGACAGGCCTACACAGATACGCAGTATTTT | CASRVGQAYTDTQYF | TRBD1 | TRBJ2-3 | TRBV27 | many
TGTGCCAGCAAGAGCGGGGGGGCGGTGGGCACAGATACGCAGTATTTT | CASKSGGAVGTDTQYF | TRBD2 | TRBJ2-3 | TRBV6-2/TRBV6-3 | many
TGCGCCAGCAGCTTGGCCGCGGGGCAAGAGACCCAGTACTTC | CASSLAAGQETQYF | - | TRBJ2-5 | TRBV5-1 | -
TGTGCCAGCAGCGTAGGTGGGGGTTGGGACGAGCAGTACTTC | CASSVGGGWDEQYF | - | TRBJ2-7 | TRBV9 | many
TGCAGTGCTAGATTCAGCGGGAGTATCCACGAGCAGTACTTC | CSARFSGSIHEQYF | TRBD2 | TRBJ2-7 | TRBV20-1 | many
TGTGCCAGCGAAACTCGGGGGGAATATGGCTACACCTTC | CASETRGEYGYTF | - | TRBJ1-2 | TRBV5-4 | many
TGTGCCAGCTCACCAGCGGGACGGAGCTCCTACGAGCAGTACTTC | CASSPAGRSSYEQYF | - | TRBJ2-7 | TRBV18 | many
TGTGCCAGCAGCATAACTAGCGGGAGGGCCAATGAGCAGTTCTTC | CASSITSGRANEQFF | TRBD2 | TRBJ2-1 | TRBV12-3/TRBV12-4 | -
TGTGCCAGCAGACCGACTAGCGGGGCCCGCACAGATACGCAGTATTTT | CASRPTSGARTDTQYF | TRBD2 | TRBJ2-3 | TRBV12-3/TRBV12-4 | -
TGTGCCAGCAGCGTAGTTCCCGGAGGGGATTCACCCCTCCACTTT | CASSVVPGGDSPLHF | - | TRBJ1-6 | TRBV9 | -
TGTGCCAGCAGTTTGGACAGGGGGCTTTACGAGCAGTACTTC | CASSLDRGLYEQYF | TRBD1 | TRBJ2-7 | TRBV28 | -
TGTGCCAGCAGTTCAGAGTCGGGACACATCTCCTACGAGCAGTACTTC | CASSSESGHISYEQYF | - | TRBJ2-7 | TRBV12-3/TRBV12-4 | -
TGTGCCAGCAGTTCACCTCAGACAGCACTCTCTGGGGCCAACGTCCTGACTTTC | CASSSPQTALSGANVLTF | - | TRBJ2-6 | TRBV28 | many
TGTGCCAGTAACCCCCCTACGGGTATTTTGGGCAATCAGCCCCAGCATTTT | CASNPPTGILGNQPQHF | - | TRBJ1-5 | TRBV19 | many
TGTGCCAGCTCACCACCCATGGCTGCGCGGGGTGAAAAACTGTTTTTT | CASSPPMAARGEKLFF | - | TRBJ1-4 | TRBV18 | -
TGCGCCAGCAGCCCACGGACTAGCGGGAGTTGGGATACGCAGTATTTT | CASSPRTSGSWDTQYF | TRBD2 | TRBJ2-3 | TRBV4-1 | many